The 13 T cell receptor beta chains presented below share a single source sample, sequenced in a study of blood T cell repertoires in COVID-19. Sequencing used immunoSEQ multiplex PCR; TCRdb keeps in-frame clones, though not all of them. The sample holds 120,000 or so clones; more than 75% are singletons and the top ten take 1.5%. Sequenced: peripheral blood. These receptors all stem from a human donor in a cohort sampled during active COVID-19.

The rearrangement links TRBV28 to TRBJ2-3, with TRBD2 matching 8 bases. The junction had 12 bases not matched to a gene; V was cut back by 5 bases and J by 2 bases. The CDR3 has 17 amino acids. In germline, CDR1 is MDHEN, CDR2 SYDVKM. The CDR3 region is CASSPDLQRGPTDTQYF. CDR3 coding DNA: TGTGCCAGCAGTCCCGACCTACAGCGGGGGCCCACAGATACGCAGTATTTT. The full variable domain, completed using reference TRBV28 and TRBJ2-3, is DVKVTQSSRYLVKRTGEKVFLECVQDMDHENMFWYRQDPGLGLRLIYFSYDVKMKEKGDIPEGYSVSREKKERFSLILESASTNQTSMYLCASSPDLQRGPTDTQYFGPGTRLTVL.

The chain combines TRBV5-1 with TRBJ1-1; D might be TRBD1 (5 bases). Germline CDR1 SGHRS, CDR2 YFSETQ. Trimming stripped 4 bases from V and 5 bases from J, with 12 bases between. The CDR3 is 13 amino acids. The CDR3 nucleotides read TGCGCCAGCAGCGCCGGGGGTGGGACTGAAGCTTTCTTT. This sequence encodes CASSAGGGTEAFF. Full variable domain (remainder filled in from reference TRBV5-1 and TRBJ1-1): KAGVTQTPRYLIKTRGQQVTLSCSPISGHRSVSWYQQTPGQGLQFLFEYFSETQRNKGNFPGRFSGRQFSNSRSEMNVSTLELGDSALYLCASSAGGGTEAFFGQGTRLTVV.

The chain employs TRBV7-8 and TRBJ2-2; 7 bases are shared with TRBD1. V shed 4 bases and J 5 bases; nucleotides not matched to a gene: 4. Germline V lookup: CDR1 SGHVS, CDR2 FQNEAQ. The CDR3 sequence is 14 residues long. The CDR3 region has the DNA TGTGCCAGCAGCTCCTACAGGGGAACCGGGGAGCTGTTTTTT. Translation: CASSSYRGTGELFF.

This clone was picked up one time. V gene TRBV28 combines with J gene TRBJ2-7; a weak D match, TRBD1 (6 bases). Germline V lookup: CDR1 MDHEN, CDR2 SYDVKM. This CDR3 has 15 residues. V dropped 4 bases and J dropped 4 bases, with 17 bases sitting between them. CDR3 sequence: CASSSQGMALYEQYF. The CDR3 DNA follows: TGTGCCAGCAGTTCCCAGGGGATGGCCCTTTACGAGCAGTACTTC.

The CDR3 DNA sequence: TGTGCCAGCAGGGGAGCGGGGTACTACGAGCAGTACTTC. Encoded protein: CASRGAGYYEQYF. The chain couples TRBV6-5 to TRBJ2-7; 7 bases are a match to TRBD2. This CDR3 has 13 amino acids. The J segment lost 3 bases and the V segment lost 6 bases, leaving 5 bases of the junction unmatched. Germline CDR1 reads MNHEY; CDR2 reads SVGAGI.

This clone has only one observation. The chain combines TRBV11-2 with TRBJ1-1; D possibly corresponds to TRBD1 (5 bases). The germline V gene encodes CDR1 SGHAT and CDR2 FQNNGV. Trimming cost V 4 bases and J 0 bases, with 12 bases left between them. The CDR3 extends over 15 amino acids. DNA for the CDR3: TGTGCCAGCAGCTCAGGGCAGATTATGAACACTGAAGCTTTCTTT. Protein sequence: CASSSGQIMNTEAFF.

This clone appeared once. CDR3: CASSQEDRARIGDTEAFF. CDR3 in DNA: TGTGCCAGCAGCCAAGAGGACAGGGCCCGAATAGGGGACACTGAAGCTTTCTTT. V is TRBV14 and J is TRBJ1-1; 8 bases are a match to TRBD1. V lost 0 bases, J lost 3 bases, and 12 bases stayed unmatched. CDR1 is SGHDN and CDR2 is FVKESK in the germline V gene. This CDR3 has 18 residues.

V usage is TRBV7-2 and J usage is TRBJ1-5; TRBD1 is a possible D gene (6 bases). There are 15 residues in the CDR3. V lost 4 bases, J lost 6 bases, and 16 bases lay in between. CDR1 is SGHTA, CDR2 FQGNSA, per germline. The CDR3 DNA is TGTGCCAGCAGCTGGGACACAGGGTTCACTCAGCCCCAGCATTTT. This gives the protein CASSWDTGFTQPQHF.

The rearrangement links TRBV4-1 to TRBJ2-7, with D perhaps TRBD1 (6 bases). This CDR3 contains 15 residues. The germline V gene has CDR1 MGHRA and CDR2 YSYEKL. V was trimmed by 0 bases and J by 3 bases, leaving 12 bases between them. In DNA, the CDR3 is TGCGCCAGCAGCCAAGATGGAACAGGGATCTACGAGCAGTACTTC. Translation gives CASSQDGTGIYEQYF.

Only one count was recorded for this clone. The chain couples TRBV7-9 to TRBJ2-1, with 8 positions matching TRBD2. The CDR3 covers 16 residues. After removal of 1 base from V and 10 bases from J, the junction contained 12 bases not matched to a gene. Germline V lookup: CDR1 SEHNR, CDR2 FQNEAQ (reference sequence). CDR3 region: CASSLGSGSQRGEQFF. The CDR3 DNA is TGTGCCAGCAGCTTAGGAAGCGGGAGCCAGCGGGGCGAGCAGTTCTTC.

This clone appeared once. This rearrangement joins TRBV4-1 to TRBJ2-1, with 12 bases matching TRBD2. In germline, CDR1 is MGHRA, CDR2 YSYEKL. The CDR3 has 15 residues. V lost 4 bases, J lost 4 bases, and 2 bases stayed unmatched. The DNA of the CDR3 is TGCGCCAGCAGCCGGACTAGCGGGACTTACAATGAGCAGTTCTTC. It translates to CASSRTSGTYNEQFF.

The chain has TRBV7-9 and TRBJ2-7; TRBD2 matches at 8 bases. Germline CDR1 is SEHNR and CDR2 is FQNEAQ (reference sequence). J was trimmed by 7 bases and V by 1 base; bases with no gene match: 9. The CDR3 has 15 amino acids. The CDR3 bases are TGTGCCAGCAGCTTAGTTGGACTAGCCTTGGGGGAGCAGTACTTC. It is translated as CASSLVGLALGEQYF. The full variable domain, completed using reference TRBV7-9 and TRBJ2-7, is DTGVSQNPRHKITKRGQNVTFRCDPISEHNRLYWYRQTLGQGPEFLTYFQNEAQLEKSRLLSDRFSAERPKGSFSTLEIQRTEQGDSAMYLCASSLVGLALGEQYFGPGTRLTVT.

The J gene is TRBJ2-7, the V gene TRBV5-1; D uncertain. This CDR3 contains 15 residues. Trimming took off 2 bases at V and 2 bases at J, with 14 bases between the two ends. Germline V gene sequence: CDR1 SGHRS, CDR2 YFSETQ. DNA of the CDR3: TGCGCCAGCAGCTTCACGGGTCAAGAGACCTACGAGCAGTACTTC. As protein: CASSFTGQETYEQYF. Full variable domain (remainder filled in from reference TRBV5-1 and TRBJ2-7): KAGVTQTPRYLIKTRGQQVTLSCSPISGHRSVSWYQQTPGQGLQFLFEYFSETQRNKGNFPGRFSGRQFSNSRSEMNVSTLELGDSALYLCASSFTGQETYEQYFGPGTRLTVT.